This T cell receptor beta chain was obtained from a study of blood T cell repertoires in COVID-19. Study context: Sites across the United States, Italy and Spain contributed samples from acute and convalescent COVID-19. Sample material is recorded as cDNA or gDNA derived from T cells, B-cell-depleted T cells, or PBMCs.

Germline CDR1 reads MGHDK; CDR2 reads SYGVNS. Trimming removed 3 bases from V and 5 bases from J; junction bases left unmatched: 7. The CDR3 length is 15 residues. Assay used: immunoSEQ multiplex PCR; TCRdb lists only in-frame clones, some missing. Of fewer than 200,000 clones in the sample, around 80% were seen once. The sample was peripheral blood. The rearrangement links TRBV25-1 to TRBJ2-5; 9 bases agree with TRBD1. This receptor was obtained from a woman at least 80 years old with acute or convalescent COVID-19. Here the CDR3 reads CASSDPGTGRETQYF. The CDR3 DNA reads TGTGCCAGCAGTGATCCCGGGACAGGGCGGGAGACCCAGTACTTC.